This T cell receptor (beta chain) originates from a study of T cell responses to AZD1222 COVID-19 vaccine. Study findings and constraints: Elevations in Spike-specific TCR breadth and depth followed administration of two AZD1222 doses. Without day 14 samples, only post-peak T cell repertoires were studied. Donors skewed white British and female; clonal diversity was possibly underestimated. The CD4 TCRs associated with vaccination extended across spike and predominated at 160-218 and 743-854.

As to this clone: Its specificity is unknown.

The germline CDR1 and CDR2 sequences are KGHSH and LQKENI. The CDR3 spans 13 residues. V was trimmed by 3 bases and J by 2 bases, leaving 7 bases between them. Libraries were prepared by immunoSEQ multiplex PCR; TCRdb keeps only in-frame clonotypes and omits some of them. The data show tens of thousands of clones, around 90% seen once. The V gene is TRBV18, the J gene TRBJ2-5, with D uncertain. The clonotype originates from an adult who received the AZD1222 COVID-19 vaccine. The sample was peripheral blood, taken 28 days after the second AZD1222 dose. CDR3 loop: CASSPLIQETQYF. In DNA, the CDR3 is TGTGCCAGCTCACCCTTGATACAAGAGACCCAGTACTTC.